This entry lists 20 T cell receptor beta chains sequenced from one sample in a study of blood T cell repertoires in COVID-19. The table came from immunoSEQ multiplex PCR; TCRdb's copy has only in-frame clones and leaves some out. The table records roughly 200,000 clones, more than 65% of them present only once. The material sequenced was peripheral blood. These TCRs come from a man aged 50-60 years with active or convalescent COVID-19.

This CDR3 is CASSLPGTGGNEQFF. CDR3 nucleotide sequence: TGTGCCAGCAGCTTGCCTGGGACAGGGGGAAATGAGCAGTTCTTC. J is TRBJ2-1 and V is TRBV5-4; 11 positions match TRBD1. CDR1 SGHNT and CDR2 YYREEE come from the germline V gene (reference sequence). The CDR3 is 15 residues long. The V and J ends lost 1 base and 7 bases, in that order; junction bases with no gene match: 4.

V and J are TRBV6-1 and TRBJ1-1, with D unclear. CDR1 and CDR2 from the germline V gene are MNHNS and SASEGT. Trimming pared 3 bases from V and 0 bases from J, leaving 8 bases between. The CDR3 is made up of 14 amino acids. The CDR3 spells CASSDGSVNTEAFF. The CDR3 DNA reads TGTGCCAGCAGTGATGGCAGTGTGAACACTGAAGCTTTCTTT.

This clone has just one count. V gene TRBV5-8 combines with J gene TRBJ1-2; TRBD1 matches at 7 bases. The CDR3 is made up of 12 amino acids. Losses at the gene ends were 4 bases for V and 7 bases for J; bases not matched to a gene: 4. Looked up from germline, CDR1 is SGHTS and CDR2 is YDEGEE. The CDR3 sequence: CASSGNRGGYTF. The CDR3 DNA sequence: TGTGCCAGCAGCGGCAACAGGGGTGGCTACACCTTC.

The chain has TRBV12-3 or TRBV12-4 and TRBJ1-4, with no clear D. The CDR3 has 13 residues. Trimming shortened V by 3 bases and J by 7 bases, and 9 bases separated the two germline ends. CDR3 sequence (DNA): TGTGCCAGCAGTTTGATCCCGAGTGAAAAACTGTTTTTT. Amino acid sequence: CASSLIPSEKLFF.

The rearrangement joins TRBV20-1 to TRBJ1-2, with D unresolved. The CDR3 has 13 amino acids. The ends were cut back, 3 bases at V and 3 bases at J, with 11 bases in the middle. Germline lookup yields CDR1 DFQATT and CDR2 SNEGSKA (reference sequence). The CDR3 reads CSASSQSDYGYTF. The CDR3 DNA reads as TGCAGTGCTAGTTCGCAGTCCGACTATGGCTACACCTTC.

This clone was counted a single time. The rearrangement links TRBV6-4 to TRBJ2-3; 11 bases are shared with TRBD2. With 6 bases clipped from V and 4 bases from J, the junction kept 9 bases outside the gene matches. CDR1 and CDR2 from the germline V gene are MRHNA and SNTAGT. The CDR3 has 16 amino acids. The CDR3 loop reads CASSLTSGGPPDTQYF. CDR3 DNA: TGTGCCAGCAGCCTCACTAGCGGGGGTCCCCCAGATACGCAGTATTTT.

The chain combines TRBV5-4 with TRBJ2-7, with 11 bases lining up with TRBD2. This CDR3 contains 16 residues. V lost 4 bases, J lost 6 bases, and 12 bases stayed unmatched. Germline V gene data show CDR1 as SGHNT and CDR2 as YYREEE (reference sequence). The CDR3 region is CASSAFSGGGLSEQYF. In DNA, the CDR3 is TGTGCCAGCAGCGCCTTTAGCGGGGGGGGGCTATCCGAGCAGTACTTC. The full variable domain, its missing parts supplied by reference TRBV5-4 and TRBJ2-7, is ETGVTQSPTHLIKTRGQQVTLRCSSQSGHNTVSWYQQALGQGPQFIFQYYREEENGRGNFPPRFSGLQFPNYSSELNVNALELDDSALYLCASSAFSGGGLSEQYFGPGTRLTVT.

The chain carries TRBV28 and TRBJ2-6; 11 bases agree with TRBD1. After removal of 8 bases from V and 2 bases from J, the junction contained 8 bases not matched to a gene. This CDR3 region has 17 residues. Germline lookup yields CDR1 MDHEN and CDR2 SYDVKM. For the CDR3, the DNA is TGTGCCAGCGGCCCGGGACAGGGGGTAGCTGGGGCCAACGTCCTGACTTTC. It specifies CASGPGQGVAGANVLTF.

This chain links TRBV18 with TRBJ1-5; 7 bases align to TRBD1. There are 16 residues in the CDR3. The V segment lost 6 bases and the J segment 0 bases; nucleotides outside the gene matches: 8. CDR1 KGHSH and CDR2 LQKENI come from the germline V gene. The CDR3 is CASSRDRANSNQPQHF. Written as DNA, the CDR3 is TGTGCCAGCTCGCGAGACAGGGCAAATAGCAATCAGCCCCAGCATTTT. The full variable domain, rest sourced from reference TRBV18 and TRBJ1-5, is NAGVMQNPRHLVRRRGQEARLRCSPMKGHSHVYWYRQLPEEGLKFMVYLQKENIIDESGMPKERFSAEFPKEGPSILRIQQVVRGDSAAYFCASSRDRANSNQPQHFGDGTRLSIL.

The chain carries TRBV6-2 or TRBV6-3 and TRBJ1-1; a possible D gene is TRBD1 (5 bases). CDR3 size: 15 residues. V was pared by 4 bases and J by 3 bases, with 15 bases between. Germline V gives CDR1 MNHEY, CDR2 SVGEGT. The CDR3 bases are TGTGCCAGCAGTTGGTGGCCCACGGGGGACACTGAAGCTTTCTTT. This sequence encodes CASSWWPTGDTEAFF.

Here the CDR3 DNA reads TGTGCCAGTACGCTGGACAGATATGGCTACACCTTC. This codes for CASTLDRYGYTF. The chain couples TRBV19 to TRBJ1-2; maybe TRBD1 (6 bases). The CDR3 is 12 amino acids. V lost 7 bases, J lost 5 bases, and 11 bases lay in between. Germline lookup yields CDR1 LNHDA and CDR2 SQIVND (reference sequence).

The chain uses TRBV14 and TRBJ2-3; D ambiguous. The CDR3 loop spans 14 amino acids. V dropped 4 bases and J dropped 4 bases, with 12 bases sitting between them. CDR1 is SGHDN and CDR2 is FVKESK in the germline V gene. Here the CDR3 reads CASSPAPRADTQYF. The CDR3 DNA sequence: TGTGCCAGCAGCCCCGCTCCACGGGCAGATACGCAGTATTTT.

The chain is built from TRBV18 and TRBJ1-1; weak D call: TRBD1 (5 bases). Germline CDR1 reads KGHSH; CDR2 reads LQKENI. The CDR3 is 16 residues long. The V and J ends lost 0 bases and 4 bases respectively, with 15 bases between them. The CDR3 region has the DNA TGTGCCAGCTCACCACCCGGGGGGGTTGGGAGCACTGAAGCTTTCTTT. Residues: CASSPPGGVGSTEAFF.

The chain recombines TRBV18 with TRBJ1-1; 8 bases are shared with TRBD1. Trimming took 4 bases from V and 2 from J; bases not matched to a gene: 3. Germline loops: CDR1 KGHSH, CDR2 LQKENI. The CDR3 sequence is 14 residues long. CDR3: CASSRGQGNTEAFF. In DNA, the CDR3 is TGTGCCAGCTCACGAGGACAGGGAAACACTGAAGCTTTCTTT.

CDR3 sequence: CASRAGANTEAFF. In DNA, the CDR3 is TGTGCCAGTAGGGCAGGGGCGAACACTGAAGCTTTCTTT. The chain joins TRBV19 to TRBJ1-1; D might be TRBD1 (6 bases). In germline, CDR1 is LNHDA, CDR2 SQIVND (reference sequence). V lost 6 bases and J lost 1, with 9 bases in between. The CDR3 contains 13 residues.

This chain joins TRBV3-1 (or the pseudogene TRBV3-2) and TRBJ1-2; 7 bases are shared with TRBD1. The germline V gene has CDR1 LGHDT and CDR2 YNNKEL (reference sequence). This CDR3 comprises 18 residues. The V gene end was trimmed by 4 bases and the J gene end by 2 bases; junction bases not matched to a gene: 16. The DNA for the CDR3 is TGTGCCAGCAGCCCCAAGCCCGACAGGGCAAAAAACAACTATGGCTACACCTTC. This translates into CASSPKPDRAKNNYGYTF.

For the CDR3, the DNA is TGTGCCAGCAGTGTCCCGGGACACATTCGGAATGAGCAGTTCTTC. Residues: CASSVPGHIRNEQFF. The rearrangement links TRBV25-1 to TRBJ2-1; D possibly corresponds to TRBD1 (6 bases). Germline values: CDR1 MGHDK, CDR2 SYGVNS. CDR3 size: 15 residues. V gave up 4 bases and J gave up 7 bases, with 17 bases separating them.

This clone has only a few counts. The same CDR3 can be traced to other DNA sequences in this sample. J is TRBJ1-3 and V is TRBV5-6, with TRBD1 identical over 9 bases. The trim removed 1 base at V and 1 base at J, leaving 3 bases unmatched. The germline V gene has CDR1 SGHDT and CDR2 YYEEEE. The CDR3 length is 16 residues. This chain's CDR3 is CASSLNRGLSGNTIYF. The CDR3 DNA reads TGTGCCAGCAGCTTGAACAGGGGGCTATCTGGAAACACCATATATTTT.

This chain uses TRBV5-4 with TRBJ2-7; D is possibly TRBD2 (5 bases). Germline loops: CDR1 SGHNT, CDR2 YYREEE (reference sequence). Trimming removed 0 bases at V and 6 bases at J, with 7 bases between. The CDR3 is 12 amino acids. CDR3 residues: CASSLVAGEQYF. As DNA, the CDR3 is TGTGCCAGCAGCTTGGTTGCGGGCGAGCAGTACTTC. Supplemented by reference TRBV5-4 and TRBJ2-7, the full variable domain reads ETGVTQSPTHLIKTRGQQVTLRCSSQSGHNTVSWYQQALGQGPQFIFQYYREEENGRGNFPPRFSGLQFPNYSSELNVNALELDDSALYLCASSLVAGEQYFGPGTRLTVT.

The rearrangement joins TRBV6-5 to TRBJ2-7; 12 bases are a match to TRBD1. CDR3 length: 11 residues. CDR1 is MNHEY and CDR2 is SVGAGI in the germline V gene. CDR3 protein: CPGQGAYEQYF. CDR3 sequence (DNA): TGTCCGGGACAGGGGGCGTACGAGCAGTACTTC.